Following are 23 T cell receptor beta chains from one sample sequenced in a study of cytomegalovirus exposure and HLA in healthy donors. A multiplex PCR was run with 60 Vbeta primers and 13 Jbeta primers. The table came from immunoSEQ multiplex PCR; TCRdb's copy has only in-frame clones and leaves some out. The data hold some 140,000 clones, with roughly 77% observed a single time. The sequenced sample consisted of PBMCs. Receptor source: a female donor in good health and CMV-seronegative.

The chain employs TRBV27 and TRBJ1-1, with D maybe TRBD1 (6 bases). V was cut by 0 bases and J by 8 bases, with 16 bases left in between. The germline gives CDR1 MNHEY, CDR2 SMNVEV (reference sequence). CDR3 length: 15 residues. This CDR3 is CASSLSLQGEVEAFF. CDR3 in DNA: TGTGCCAGCAGTTTATCCCTACAGGGAGAGGTAGAAGCTTTCTTT.

The chain carries TRBV7-2 and TRBJ1-2; 9 bases align to TRBD1. The CDR3 runs to 13 residues. Germline V gives CDR1 SGHTA, CDR2 FQGNSA. The junction had 2 bases not matched to a gene; V was cut back by 1 base and J by 8 bases. The CDR3 protein is CASSLDRGLGYTF. The CDR3 coding sequence is TGTGCCAGCAGCTTAGACAGGGGGCTCGGCTACACCTTC. The full variable domain, its missing parts supplied by reference TRBV7-2 and TRBJ1-2, is GAGVSQSPSNKVTEKGKDVELRCDPISGHTALYWYRQSLGQGLEFLIYFQGNSAPDKSGLPSDRFSAERTGGSVSTLTIQRTQQEDSAVYLCASSLDRGLGYTFGSGTRLTVV.

This rearrangement joins TRBV9 to TRBJ2-3; TRBD2 matches 9 bases. Germline CDR1 is SGDLS and CDR2 is YYNGEE. V trimming: 0 bases; J trimming: 3 bases; junction bases outside the gene matches: 2. The CDR3 totals 15 residues. CDR3 protein: CASSVGSGRTDTQYF. DNA for the CDR3: TGTGCCAGCAGCGTAGGTAGCGGGAGAACAGATACGCAGTATTTT.

The chain joins TRBV30 to TRBJ1-5; D unresolved. Germline CDR1 GTSNPN, CDR2 SVGIG (reference sequence). The CDR3 is made up of 13 amino acids. V lost 5 bases, J lost 7 bases, and 15 bases lay in between. DNA for the CDR3: TGTGCCTGGGGGGAGGGCACCAGCCAGCCCCAGCATTTT. This sequence encodes CAWGEGTSQPQHF. The entire variable domain, with the rest obtained from reference TRBV30 and TRBJ1-5, is as follows: SQTIHQWPATLVQPVGSPLSLECTVEGTSNPNLYWYRQAAGRGLQLLFYSVGIGQISSEVPQNLSASRPQDRQFILSSKKLLLSDSGFYLCAWGEGTSQPQHFGDGTRLSIL.

This clone was seen a few times. The chain employs TRBV2 and TRBJ1-1, with D possibly matching TRBD1 (6 bases). The CDR3 runs to 13 residues. Trimming pared 8 bases from V and 3 bases from J, leaving 13 bases between. The germline gives CDR1 SNHLY, CDR2 FYNNEI. CDR3 in DNA: TGTGCCAGCTCAGGGCCAGGGGACACTGAAGCTTTCTTT. It encodes CASSGPGDTEAFF.

Only a few counts were recorded for this clone. The J gene is TRBJ1-5, the V gene TRBV30; D call uncertain. This CDR3 contains 13 residues. The V gene lost 3 bases and the J gene lost 5 bases, with 11 bases spanning the gap. The V gene's germline CDR1 is GTSNPN and CDR2 SVGIG (reference sequence). CDR3 sequence: CAWSQARHQPQHF. The CDR3 DNA reads TGTGCCTGGAGCCAGGCCCGGCATCAGCCCCAGCATTTT.

This CDR3 reads CASTDSREAFF. The CDR3 region has the DNA TGTGCCAGCACCGACAGCCGTGAAGCTTTCTTT. This chain links TRBV6-5 with TRBJ1-1, with a tentative D call TRBD1 (5 bases). The V end lost 7 bases, the J end lost 7 bases, and 10 bases lay between the germline ends. The CDR3 length is 11 residues. Germline loops: CDR1 MNHEY, CDR2 SVGAGI.

The chain joins TRBV29-1 to TRBJ1-4, with 10 bases aligning to TRBD1. V dropped 7 bases and J dropped 4; count of bases not matched to a gene: 6. The CDR3 has 14 residues. CDR1 SQVTM and CDR2 ANQGSEA come from the germline V gene. For the CDR3, the DNA is TGCAGCGCCCGGGACAGGGGTAATAATGAAAAACTGTTTTTT. Translating gives CSARDRGNNEKLFF.

About this clone itself: Compared with germline, one end of the junction differs, possibly owing to a read error. The genes are TRBV5-4 and TRBJ1-1; D is possibly TRBD1 (6 bases). The germline V gene has CDR1 SGHNT and CDR2 YYREEE (reference sequence). The CDR3 loop spans 12 amino acids. As DNA, the CDR3 is TGTGCCAGCAGCTTGGTGGCAGGGGAAGGGTCCTTT. This encodes CASSLVAGEGSF.

The rearrangement links TRBV30 to TRBJ1-2; D possibly corresponds to TRBD1 (6 bases). The CDR3 sequence is 14 residues long. Per the germline V gene, CDR1 is GTSNPN and CDR2 is SVGIG (reference sequence). Between the trimmed V and J ends, which lost 4 bases and 4 bases, there was a span of 16 bases. The CDR3 loop reads CAWKLQGSGYGYTF. Here the CDR3 DNA reads TGTGCCTGGAAGCTACAGGGAAGCGGCTATGGCTACACCTTC.

This chain connects TRBV7-9 to TRBJ1-4; maybe TRBD1 (5 bases). The germline V gene encodes CDR1 SEHNR and CDR2 FQNEAQ (reference sequence). V was shortened by 3 bases and J by 8 bases, with 16 bases between the two germline ends. The CDR3 spans 15 residues. The CDR3 is CASSFGGDDGEKLFF. DNA of the CDR3: TGTGCCAGCAGCTTTGGGGGGGACGACGGGGAAAAACTGTTTTTT.

V and J are TRBV30 and TRBJ2-7, with 8 bases lining up with TRBD2. This CDR3 has 13 amino acids. V dropped 1 base and J dropped 3; count of bases not matched to a gene: 2. Germline loops: CDR1 GTSNPN, CDR2 SVGIG (reference sequence). CDR3 protein: CAWSGAGGYEQYF. CDR3 coding DNA: TGTGCCTGGAGTGGGGCGGGAGGCTACGAGCAGTACTTC. Looking up the rest from reference TRBV30 and TRBJ2-7 gives the full variable domain: SQTIHQWPATLVQPVGSPLSLECTVEGTSNPNLYWYRQAAGRGLQLLFYSVGIGQISSEVPQNLSASRPQDRQFILSSKKLLLSDSGFYLCAWSGAGGYEQYFGPGTRLTVT.

This clone has a single count. The rearrangement joins TRBV7-6 to TRBJ2-5, with D perhaps matching TRBD2 (7 bases). The V gene lost 5 bases and the J gene lost 4 bases, with 23 bases spanning the gap. The CDR3 covers 17 residues. The germline V gene has CDR1 SGHVS and CDR2 FNYEAQ. The CDR3 loop is CASSPPMSEGGGETQYF. In DNA, the CDR3 is TGTGCCAGCAGCCCGCCCATGAGTGAGGGGGGGGGAGAGACCCAGTACTTC.

The chain employs TRBV6-5 and TRBJ1-2; unclear D gene. V was shortened by 0 bases and J by 5 bases, with 13 bases between the two germline ends. This CDR3 is built from 15 residues. Per the germline V gene, CDR1 is MNHEY and CDR2 is SVGAGI. The CDR3, as DNA: TGTGCCAGCAGTTACTCGAGAGCGGAGCAGTATGGCTACACCTTC. It specifies CASSYSRAEQYGYTF.

The CDR3 DNA reads as TGTGCCAGCAGCCCAGGGATAGCTGGGGCCAACGTCCTGACTTTC. This translates into CASSPGIAGANVLTF. The chain carries TRBV5-6 and TRBJ2-6, with a possible D match to TRBD1 (5 bases). CDR1 is SGHDT and CDR2 is YYEEEE in the germline V gene. V gave up 4 bases and J gave up 2 bases, with 10 bases separating them. This CDR3 is built from 15 residues.

This clone was detected ten times or more. The chain is built from TRBV12-5 and TRBJ1-4; TRBD1 aligns across 7 bases. CDR1 and CDR2 (germline): LGHNT, FRNRAP. Losses at the gene ends were 7 bases for V and 8 bases for J; bases not matched to a gene: 10. There are 14 residues in the CDR3. The CDR3 protein is CASADDRVHEKLFF. CDR3 DNA: TGTGCTAGTGCCGACGACAGGGTGCACGAAAAACTGTTTTTT.

CDR3 sequence: CASLGDRANYGYTF. CDR3 DNA: TGTGCTTCCCTGGGGGACAGAGCTAACTATGGCTACACCTTC. J is TRBJ1-2 and V is TRBV30; 7 bases line up with TRBD1. The CDR3 covers 14 residues. Germline-derived CDR1 and CDR2 are GTSNPN and SVGIG (reference sequence).

V usage is TRBV4-3 and J usage is TRBJ2-5; 7 nucleotides line up with TRBD1. Germline CDR1 LGHNA, CDR2 YSLEER. The V and J ends lost 7 bases and 3 bases, in that order; junction bases with no gene match: 2. The CDR3 length is 12 residues. CDR3 nucleotide sequence: TGCGCCAGCACCGACAGGGAAGAGACCCAGTACTTC. It encodes CASTDREETQYF.

The rearrangement links TRBV6-1 to TRBJ2-3; TRBD1 aligns across 7 bases. V lost 2 bases to trimming and J lost 3 bases; unmatched junction nucleotides: 2. Germline CDR1 MNHNS, CDR2 SASEGT. The CDR3 is 14 residues long. Written as DNA, the CDR3 is TGTGCCAGCAGTGAAAGACAGGGTACAGATACGCAGTATTTT. Protein sequence: CASSERQGTDTQYF.

V is TRBV7-9 and J is TRBJ2-7; 12 bases fit TRBD2. Trimming cost V 7 bases and J 7 bases; bases outside gene matches: 8. CDR1 and CDR2 (germline): SEHNR, FQNEAQ (reference sequence). The CDR3 spans 14 residues. The CDR3 loop reads CASTTGLAGGEQYF. The CDR3 DNA follows: TGTGCCAGCACCACGGGGCTAGCGGGAGGGGAGCAGTACTTC. Based on the CDR3 plus reference TRBV7-9 and TRBJ2-7, the full variable domain is DTGVSQNPRHKITKRGQNVTFRCDPISEHNRLYWYRQTLGQGPEFLTYFQNEAQLEKSRLLSDRFSAERPKGSFSTLEIQRTEQGDSAMYLCASTTGLAGGEQYFGPGTRLTVT.

The gene calls are TRBV10-2 and TRBJ2-1, with 8 positions matching TRBD2. Germline CDR1 is WSHSY and CDR2 is SAAADI. The J segment lost 6 bases and the V segment lost 5 bases, leaving 9 bases of the junction unmatched. CDR3 size: 15 residues. The CDR3 DNA follows: TGCGCCAGCAGTCCGGGAGGGGGAGGTGTCAATGAGCAGTTCTTC. Residues: CASSPGGGGVNEQFF.

The rearrangement links TRBV25-1 to TRBJ2-7; the match to TRBD2 covers 8 bases. V was pared by 1 base and J by 5 bases, with 7 bases of the junction left unmatched. CDR3 length: 15 amino acids. The germline gives CDR1 MGHDK, CDR2 SYGVNS. CDR3 residues: CASSESGGVKHEQYF. Written as DNA, the CDR3 is TGTGCCAGCAGTGAATCCGGGGGGGTAAAGCACGAGCAGTACTTC.

The chain couples TRBV6-5 to TRBJ1-2, with 9 bases identical to TRBD1. Germline V lookup: CDR1 MNHEY, CDR2 SVGAGI. V lost 5 bases, J lost 0 bases, and 4 bases stayed unmatched. This CDR3 has 15 residues. The CDR3 region is CASSVRQGANYGYTF. In DNA, the CDR3 is TGTGCCAGCAGTGTCCGACAGGGGGCTAACTATGGCTACACCTTC.